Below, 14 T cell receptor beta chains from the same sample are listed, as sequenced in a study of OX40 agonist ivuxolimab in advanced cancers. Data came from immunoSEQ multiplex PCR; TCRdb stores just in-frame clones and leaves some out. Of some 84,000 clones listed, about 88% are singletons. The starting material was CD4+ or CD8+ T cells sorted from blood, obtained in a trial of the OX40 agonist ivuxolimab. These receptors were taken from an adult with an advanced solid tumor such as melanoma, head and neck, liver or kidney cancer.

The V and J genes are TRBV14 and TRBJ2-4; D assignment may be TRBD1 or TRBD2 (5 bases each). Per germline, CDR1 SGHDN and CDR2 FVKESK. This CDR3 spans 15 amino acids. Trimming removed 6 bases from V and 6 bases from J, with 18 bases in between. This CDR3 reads CASRSSGTERNIQYF. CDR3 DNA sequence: TGTGCCAGCAGGTCGTCAGGGACGGAAAGAAACATTCAGTACTTC. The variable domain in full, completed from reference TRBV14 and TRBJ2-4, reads EAGVTQFPSHSVIEKGQTVTLRCDPISGHDNLYWYRRVMGKEIKFLLHFVKESKQDESGMPNNRFLAERTGGTYSTLKVQPAELEDSGVYFCASRSSGTERNIQYFGAGTRLSVL.

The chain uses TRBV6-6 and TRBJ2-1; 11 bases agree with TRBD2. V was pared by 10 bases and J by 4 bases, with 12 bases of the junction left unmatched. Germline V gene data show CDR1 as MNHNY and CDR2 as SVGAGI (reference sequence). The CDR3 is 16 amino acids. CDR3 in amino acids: CATRGTSGIRYNEQFF. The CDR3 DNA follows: TGTGCCACGAGGGGGACTAGCGGTATCCGATACAATGAGCAGTTCTTC.

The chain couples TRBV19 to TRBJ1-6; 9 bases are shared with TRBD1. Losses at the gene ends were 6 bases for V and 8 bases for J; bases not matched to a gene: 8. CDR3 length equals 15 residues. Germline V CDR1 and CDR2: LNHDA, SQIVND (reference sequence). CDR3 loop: CASRRRQGGDSPLHF. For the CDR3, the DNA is TGTGCCAGTAGGAGAAGACAGGGGGGGGATTCACCCCTCCACTTT.

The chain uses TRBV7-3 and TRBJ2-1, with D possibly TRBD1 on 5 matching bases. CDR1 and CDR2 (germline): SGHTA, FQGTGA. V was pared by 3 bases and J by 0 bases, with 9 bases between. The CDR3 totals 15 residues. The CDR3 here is CASSFDSLSYNEQFF. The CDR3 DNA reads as TGTGCCAGCAGCTTCGACAGTCTCTCCTACAATGAGCAGTTCTTC.

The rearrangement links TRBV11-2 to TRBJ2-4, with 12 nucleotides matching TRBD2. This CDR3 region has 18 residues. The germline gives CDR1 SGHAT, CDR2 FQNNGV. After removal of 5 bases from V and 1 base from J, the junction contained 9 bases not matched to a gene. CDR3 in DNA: TGTGCCAGCAGCACCCGACTAGCGGGAGAATTGGCCAAAAACATTCAGTACTTC. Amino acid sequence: CASSTRLAGELAKNIQYF.

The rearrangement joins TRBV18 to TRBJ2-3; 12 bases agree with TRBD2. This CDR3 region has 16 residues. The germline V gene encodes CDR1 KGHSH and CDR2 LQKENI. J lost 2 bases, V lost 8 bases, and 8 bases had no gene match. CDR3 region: CASALTSGGPTDTQYF. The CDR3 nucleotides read TGTGCCAGCGCGTTGACTAGCGGGGGACCCACAGATACGCAGTATTTT.

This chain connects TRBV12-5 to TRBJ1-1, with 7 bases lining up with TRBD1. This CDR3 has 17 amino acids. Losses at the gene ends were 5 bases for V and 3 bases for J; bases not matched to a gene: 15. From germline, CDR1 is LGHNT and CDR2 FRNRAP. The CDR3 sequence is CASGPGQSSWRDTEAFF. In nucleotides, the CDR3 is TGTGCTAGTGGTCCGGGACAGTCGAGCTGGAGAGACACTGAAGCTTTCTTT.

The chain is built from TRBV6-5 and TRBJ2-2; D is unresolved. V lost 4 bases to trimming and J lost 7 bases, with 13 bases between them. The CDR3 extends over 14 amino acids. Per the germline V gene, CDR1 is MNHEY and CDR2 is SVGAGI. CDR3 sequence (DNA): TGTGCCAGCAGTTTAATCAGTGTCCTCGGGGAGCTGTTTTTT. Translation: CASSLISVLGELFF.

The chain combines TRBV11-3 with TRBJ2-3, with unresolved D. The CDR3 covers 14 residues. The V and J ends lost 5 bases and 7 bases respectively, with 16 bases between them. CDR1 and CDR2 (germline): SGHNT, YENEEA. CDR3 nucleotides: TGTGCCAGCAGCCCCCATTCAGAGAGGTATACGCAGTATTTT. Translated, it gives CASSPHSERYTQYF.

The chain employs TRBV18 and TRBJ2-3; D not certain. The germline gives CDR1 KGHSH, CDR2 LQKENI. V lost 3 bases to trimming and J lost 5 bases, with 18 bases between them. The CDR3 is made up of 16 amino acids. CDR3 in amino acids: CASSPPMTALRDTQYF. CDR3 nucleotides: TGTGCCAGCTCACCCCCGATGACGGCGCTCCGAGATACGCAGTATTTT.

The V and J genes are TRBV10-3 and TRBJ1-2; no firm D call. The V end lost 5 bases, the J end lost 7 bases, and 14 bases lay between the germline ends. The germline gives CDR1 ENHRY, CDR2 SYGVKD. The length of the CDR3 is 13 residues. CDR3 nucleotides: TGTGCCATCAGTACCGAGATACTGGGTGGCTACACCTTC. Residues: CAISTEILGGYTF.

This CDR3 reads CASSQGGYGYTF. Written as DNA, the CDR3 is TGTGCCAGCAGCCAAGGAGGGTATGGCTACACCTTC. The chain links TRBV14 to TRBJ1-2; D remains ambiguous. The germline V gene has CDR1 SGHDN and CDR2 FVKESK. CDR3 length equals 12 residues. The ends were cut back, 1 base at V and 5 bases at J, with 5 bases in the middle.

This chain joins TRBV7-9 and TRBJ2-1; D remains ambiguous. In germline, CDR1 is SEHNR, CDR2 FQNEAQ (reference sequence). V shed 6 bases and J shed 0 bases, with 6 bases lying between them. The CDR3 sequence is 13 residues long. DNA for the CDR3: TGTGCCAGCAGGGCGAGCTCCTACAATGAGCAGTTCTTC. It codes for CASRASSYNEQFF.

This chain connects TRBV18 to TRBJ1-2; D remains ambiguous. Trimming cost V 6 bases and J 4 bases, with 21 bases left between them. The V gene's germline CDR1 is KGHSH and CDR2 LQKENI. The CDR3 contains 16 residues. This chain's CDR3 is CASSPLGKGGRYGYTF. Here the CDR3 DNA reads TGTGCCAGCTCTCCCCTGGGCAAGGGAGGTCGCTATGGCTACACCTTC.